This T cell receptor (beta chain) was identified during a study of Graves' ophthalmopathy and Graves' hyperthyroidism. V lost 1 base to trimming and J lost 3 bases, with 10 bases between them. This CDR3 has 15 residues. Germline V gene data show CDR1 as LNHDA and CDR2 as SQIVND (reference sequence). CDR3 regions of TCR beta were amplified from RNA transcripts. Second-round multiplex PCR came after a first-round RT-PCR that employed HTBI primers. TCRdb called the multiplex PCR reads again in MiXCR, with one record for every CDR3 protein. The sample carries about 400,000 distinct CDR3 sequences, 15% recorded once.

Sequenced material: peripheral blood. This chain links TRBV19 with TRBJ1-5; possibly TRBD1 for D (6 bases). The clonotype comes from a woman aged 18-29 years with stable Graves' hyperthyroidism. The CDR3 sequence is CASSIAQGYNQPQHF. CDR3 in DNA: TGTGCCAGTAGTATAGCACAGGGTTACAATCAGCCCCAGCATTTT.